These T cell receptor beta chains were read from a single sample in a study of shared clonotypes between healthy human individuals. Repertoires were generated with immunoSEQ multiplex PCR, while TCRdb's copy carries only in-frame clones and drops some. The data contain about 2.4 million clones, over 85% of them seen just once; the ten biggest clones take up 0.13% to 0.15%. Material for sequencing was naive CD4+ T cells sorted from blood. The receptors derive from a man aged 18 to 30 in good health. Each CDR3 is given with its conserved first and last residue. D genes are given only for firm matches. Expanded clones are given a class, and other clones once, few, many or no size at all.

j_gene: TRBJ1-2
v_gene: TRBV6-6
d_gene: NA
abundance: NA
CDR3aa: CASSYVADYGYTF
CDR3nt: TGTGCCAGCAGTTACGTGGCGGACTATGGCTACACCTTC

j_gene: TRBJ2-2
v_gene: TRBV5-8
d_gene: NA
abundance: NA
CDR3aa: CASSLVLGTFTGELFF
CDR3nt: TGTGCCAGCAGCTTGGTACTGGGAACTTTCACCGGGGAGCTGTTTTTT

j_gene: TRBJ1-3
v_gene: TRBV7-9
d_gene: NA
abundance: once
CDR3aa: CASSLAGGTGNTIYF
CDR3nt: TGTGCCAGCAGCTTAGCCGGAGGGACTGGAAACACCATATATTTT

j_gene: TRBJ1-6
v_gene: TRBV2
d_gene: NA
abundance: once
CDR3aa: CASRGGGFNSPLHF
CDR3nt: TGTGCCAGCAGAGGTGGGGGATTTAATTCACCCCTCCACTTT

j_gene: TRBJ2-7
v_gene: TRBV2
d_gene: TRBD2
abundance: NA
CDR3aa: CASQMGGYEQYF
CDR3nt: TGTGCCAGCCAGATGGGGGGGTACGAGCAGTACTTC

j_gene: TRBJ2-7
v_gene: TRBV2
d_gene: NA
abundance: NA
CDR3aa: CASTRQGAYEQYF
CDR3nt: TGTGCCAGCACCCGGCAGGGAGCCTACGAGCAGTACTTC

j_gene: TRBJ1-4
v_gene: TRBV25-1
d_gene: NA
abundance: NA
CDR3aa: CASSGRGLKLFF
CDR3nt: TGTGCCAGCAGTGGCAGAGGGCTGAAACTGTTTTTT

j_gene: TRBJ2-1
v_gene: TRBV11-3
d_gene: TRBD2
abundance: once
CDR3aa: CASSDRLAGRNEQFF
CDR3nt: TGTGCCAGCTCTGACAGACTAGCGGGGAGGAATGAGCAGTTCTTC

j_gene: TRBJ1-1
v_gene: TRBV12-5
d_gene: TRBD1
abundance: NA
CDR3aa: CASARGTAPLGGTEAFF
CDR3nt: TGTGCTAGTGCCCGGGGGACAGCCCCCCTGGGGGGCACTGAAGCTTTCTTT

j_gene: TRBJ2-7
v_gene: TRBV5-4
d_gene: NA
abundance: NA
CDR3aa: CASSLEGAVYEQYF
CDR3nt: TGTGCCAGCAGCTTGGAAGGGGCGGTCTACGAGCAGTACTTC

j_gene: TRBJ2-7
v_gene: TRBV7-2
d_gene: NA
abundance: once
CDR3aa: CASSLGTGTSYEQYF
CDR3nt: TGTGCCAGCAGCTTAGGAACCGGGACATCCTACGAGCAGTACTTC

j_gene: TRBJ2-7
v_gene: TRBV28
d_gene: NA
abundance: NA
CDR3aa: CASSLAAKGPYEQYF
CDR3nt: TGTGCCAGCAGTTTAGCAGCGAAGGGCCCCTACGAGCAGTACTTC

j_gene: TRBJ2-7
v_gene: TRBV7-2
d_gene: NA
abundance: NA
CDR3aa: CASSQTGSPSYEQYF
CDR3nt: TGTGCCAGCAGCCAGACAGGATCCCCCTCCTACGAGCAGTACTTC

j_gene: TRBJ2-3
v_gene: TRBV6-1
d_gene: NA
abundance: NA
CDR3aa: CASSETFASTDTQYF
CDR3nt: TGTGCCAGCAGTGAGACATTCGCTAGCACAGATACGCAGTATTTT

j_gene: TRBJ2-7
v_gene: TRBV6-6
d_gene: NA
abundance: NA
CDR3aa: CASSYGTGAIADEQYF
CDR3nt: TGTGCCAGCAGTTACGGGACCGGGGCGATAGCGGACGAGCAGTACTTC

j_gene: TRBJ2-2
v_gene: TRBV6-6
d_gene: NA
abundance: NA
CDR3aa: CASSFKRAGNTGELFF
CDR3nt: TGTGCCAGCAGTTTTAAGAGGGCGGGAAACACCGGGGAGCTGTTTTTT

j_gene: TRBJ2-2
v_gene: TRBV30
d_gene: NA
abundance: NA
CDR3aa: CAWTGESTGELFF
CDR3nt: TGTGCCTGGACCGGGGAAAGCACCGGGGAGCTGTTTTTT